This T cell receptor beta chain is from a study of glioma-infiltrating T cells after dendritic cell vaccination. Sequenced by immunoSEQ multiplex PCR; TCRdb stores in-frame clones only, minus some. The sample has tens of thousands of clones, 70% to 90% seen once. Trimming removed 5 bases at V and 6 bases at J, with 9 bases between. The CDR3 consists of 11 residues. From germline, CDR1 is GTSNPN and CDR2 SVGIG (reference sequence). Time point meaning: after dendritic cell vaccination, including at tumor progression/relapse. There are a few counts of this clone. The sequencing here drew on blood, taken after dendritic cell vaccination. The chain recombines TRBV30 with TRBJ2-3; D is unclear. The sequence came from a human donor with glioblastoma. The CDR3 reads CAWGNQDTQYF. In nucleotides, the CDR3 is TGTGCCTGGGGTAATCAGGATACGCAGTATTTT.